These 20 T cell receptor beta chains were sequenced from one sample in a study of cytomegalovirus exposure and HLA in healthy donors. TCRdb's copy holds only in-frame clones and misses some; the assay was immunoSEQ multiplex PCR. The sample carries approximately 220,000 clones, around nine tenths recorded once. Sequenced material: PBMCs. The receptors derive from a woman aged 18-29 years in good health and CMV-seronegative.

V is TRBV6-1 and J is TRBJ2-5; D remains unclear. Germline V lookup: CDR1 MNHNS, CDR2 SASEGT. The CDR3 runs to 14 residues. V lost 3 bases to trimming and J lost 1 base, with 9 bases between them. The CDR3 nucleotides are TGTGCCAGCAGTGACGAACACCCCCAAGAGACCCAGTACTTC. It codes for CASSDEHPQETQYF.

In this sample, this clone turned up a few times. V is TRBV7-8 and J is TRBJ2-3; D might be TRBD1 (6 bases). The CDR3 is 13 residues long. Germline CDR1 reads SGHVS; CDR2 reads FQNEAQ. V lost 5 bases to trimming and J lost 2 bases, with 8 bases between them. The CDR3 coding sequence is TGTGCCAGCAGCGCAGGGGTCACAGATACGCAGTATTTT. Translation: CASSAGVTDTQYF.

The J gene is TRBJ2-1, the V gene TRBV5-1; 12 bases line up with TRBD2. In germline, CDR1 is SGHRS, CDR2 YFSETQ. V was clipped by 4 bases and J by 7 bases; unmatched bases: 9. This CDR3 has 16 amino acids. The CDR3 loop is CASSVRTSGKVNEQFF. Here the CDR3 DNA reads TGCGCCAGCAGCGTAAGGACTAGCGGGAAGGTGAATGAGCAGTTCTTC.

The genes are TRBV29-1 and TRBJ1-1; D gene ambiguous. The V gene lost 1 base and the J gene lost 5 bases, with 8 bases spanning the gap. The V gene's germline CDR1 is SQVTM and CDR2 ANQGSEA. The length of the CDR3 is 12 residues. This CDR3 is CSVEGRVTEAFF. In nucleotides, the CDR3 is TGCAGCGTTGAAGGGCGGGTAACTGAAGCTTTCTTT.

The chain uses TRBV5-1 and TRBJ1-1; 8 positions match TRBD1. Germline CDR1 and CDR2: SGHRS and YFSETQ. V dropped 3 bases and J dropped 1; count of bases not matched to a gene: 2. The CDR3 contains 14 residues. CDR3 in DNA: TGCGCCAGCAGCTCAGGGGGCGCGAACACTGAAGCTTTCTTT. This gives the protein CASSSGGANTEAFF. The entire variable domain, with the rest obtained from reference TRBV5-1 and TRBJ1-1, is as follows: KAGVTQTPRYLIKTRGQQVTLSCSPISGHRSVSWYQQTPGQGLQFLFEYFSETQRNKGNFPGRFSGRQFSNSRSEMNVSTLELGDSALYLCASSSGGANTEAFFGQGTRLTVV.

The gene calls are TRBV6-6 and TRBJ2-7, with a possible D match to TRBD2 (6 bases). Germline-derived CDR1 and CDR2 are MNHNY and SVGAGI (reference sequence). The germline V and J ends were trimmed by 0 bases and 6 bases, with 9 bases remaining between them. The length of the CDR3 is 13 residues. CDR3 residues: CASSYSGGVEQYF. The CDR3 DNA follows: TGTGCCAGCAGTTACTCCGGAGGGGTCGAGCAGTACTTC.

V is TRBV27 and J is TRBJ2-7; D possibly corresponds to TRBD2 (7 bases). V lost 8 bases and J 6 bases, leaving 17 bases between the germline ends. The CDR3 has 13 residues. CDR1 and CDR2 (germline): MNHEY, SMNVEV (reference sequence). CDR3 sequence reads: CASGIGGGGEQYF. CDR3 in DNA: TGTGCCAGCGGCATAGGGGGGGGCGGCGAGCAGTACTTC.

DNA for the CDR3: TGTGCCAGTAGTATAGTCCGGGCGGAGGCGGCTTTCTTT. It translates to CASSIVRAEAAFF. This chain connects TRBV19 to TRBJ1-1; no reliable D call. Germline values: CDR1 LNHDA, CDR2 SQIVND (reference sequence). The CDR3 totals 13 residues. Trimming shortened V by 1 base and J by 11 bases, and 14 bases separated the two germline ends. The full variable domain, in which reference TRBV19 and TRBJ1-1 provide the parts outside the CDR3, is DGGITQSPKYLFRKEGQNVTLSCEQNLNHDAMYWYRQDPGQGLRLIYYSQIVNDFQKGDIAEGYSVSREKKESFPLTVTSAQKNPTAFYLCASSIVRAEAAFFGQGTRLTVV.

The chain couples TRBV5-1 to TRBJ2-1, with D unclear. The CDR3 has 14 residues. Trimming shortened V by 0 bases and J by 4 bases, and 8 bases separated the two germline ends. CDR1 is SGHRS and CDR2 is YFSETQ in the germline V gene. CDR3 loop: CASSLAGFYNEQFF. For the CDR3, the DNA is TGCGCCAGCAGCTTGGCCGGGTTTTACAATGAGCAGTTCTTC.

J is TRBJ2-3 and V is TRBV2, with TRBD2 as a possible D gene (5 bases). Trimming took off 6 bases at V and 2 bases at J, with 18 bases between the two ends. The CDR3 is 16 amino acids. From germline, CDR1 is SNHLY and CDR2 FYNNEI. CDR3 residues: CASRKSGLLLTDTQYF. The DNA of the CDR3 is TGTGCCAGCAGGAAGTCCGGACTTCTACTCACAGATACGCAGTATTTT.

The V call is TRBV5-1, the J call TRBJ1-2, with TRBD1 as a possible D gene (5 bases). The length of the CDR3 is 13 residues. V was clipped by 8 bases and J by 4 bases, with 15 bases between them. Germline CDR1 is SGHRS and CDR2 is YFSETQ. CDR3 loop: CASALGGGYGYTF. CDR3 nucleotide sequence: TGCGCCAGTGCACTTGGGGGAGGCTATGGCTACACCTTC.

The rearrangement joins TRBV6-1 to TRBJ1-3; TRBD1 matches 7 bases. This CDR3 is built from 15 residues. With 7 bases clipped from V and 0 bases from J, the junction kept 6 bases outside the gene matches. Germline values: CDR1 MNHNS, CDR2 SASEGT. This chain's CDR3 is CASTRQGNSGNTIYF. CDR3 nucleotides: TGTGCCAGCACAAGACAGGGCAACTCTGGAAACACCATATATTTT.

This chain connects TRBV12-1 to TRBJ2-7; TRBD2, the table's D call, lacks a check against the DNA. TRBV12-1 is given as a pseudogene. The CDR3 length is 17 residues. CDR3 protein: CASSPLAGGAFYNEQYF. CDR3 in DNA: TGTGCCAGCAGCCCACTAGCGGGAGGAGCGTTTTACAACGAGCAGTACTTC.

V usage is TRBV2 and J usage is TRBJ2-7; 14 bases line up with TRBD2. Germline-derived CDR1 and CDR2 are SNHLY and FYNNEI. J gave up 3 bases and V 10 bases, and 2 bases lay outside the gene matches. The CDR3 consists of 13 residues. This chain's CDR3 is CAIGTSGSYEQYF. As DNA, the CDR3 is TGTGCCATCGGGACTAGCGGGAGCTACGAGCAGTACTTC.

The V call is TRBV18, the J call TRBJ2-7; tentative D call: TRBD1 (5 bases). This CDR3 has 17 amino acids. The germline V gene has CDR1 KGHSH and CDR2 LQKENI. Trimming removed 3 bases at V and 0 bases at J, with 18 bases between. The CDR3 loop is CASSPSPPQGSSYEQYF. CDR3 coding DNA: TGTGCCAGCTCACCGAGTCCTCCCCAGGGAAGCTCCTACGAGCAGTACTTC.

The chain carries TRBV27 and TRBJ2-7, with D possibly TRBD2 on 6 matching bases. There are 17 residues in the CDR3. Trimming took off 4 bases at V and 4 bases at J, with 23 bases between the two ends. The germline CDR1 and CDR2 sequences are MNHEY and SMNVEV (reference sequence). CDR3 in amino acids: CASSSLPGGETVYEQYF. As DNA, the CDR3 is TGTGCCAGCAGTTCACTCCCCGGGGGAGAAACTGTGTACGAGCAGTACTTC.

The chain carries TRBV7-6 and TRBJ1-5; no clear D. From germline, CDR1 is SGHVS and CDR2 FNYEAQ. The CDR3 is made up of 13 amino acids. V shed 5 bases and J shed 3 bases, with 8 bases lying between them. The CDR3 here is CASSPVPNQPQHF. In DNA form, the CDR3 reads TGTGCCAGCAGCCCCGTCCCCAATCAGCCCCAGCATTTT.

This clone came up once. The chain is built from TRBV19 and TRBJ2-1; 7 nucleotides agree with TRBD2. The germline V gene has CDR1 LNHDA and CDR2 SQIVND (reference sequence). Trimming cost V 4 bases and J 10 bases; bases outside gene matches: 13. The CDR3 contains 15 residues. The DNA for the CDR3 is TGTGCCAGTAGTAGTCTGGGGCGGGAGTCCGGGGAGCAGTTCTTC. It translates to CASSSLGRESGEQFF.

The V call is TRBV6-5, the J call TRBJ2-7; 9 nucleotides align to TRBD1. The germline V gene encodes CDR1 MNHEY and CDR2 SVGAGI. V shed 4 bases and J 2 bases; nucleotides not matched to a gene: 3. The CDR3 is made up of 14 amino acids. Written as DNA, the CDR3 is TGTGCCAGCAGTTCCGGGACAGGGACCTACGAGCAGTACTTC. Translating gives CASSSGTGTYEQYF.

The chain combines TRBV10-3 with TRBJ1-2; the D is unclear. CDR3 length equals 14 residues. Germline values: CDR1 ENHRY, CDR2 SYGVKD. Trimming removed 10 bases at V and 1 base at J, with 16 bases between. The CDR3 DNA sequence: TGTGCCACCCGAAGCGACGGGAATAACTATGGCTACACCTTC. The encoded protein is CATRSDGNNYGYTF.